This T cell receptor beta chain originates from a study of OX40 agonist ivuxolimab in advanced cancers. Describing the broader study: Ivuxolimab, which targeted the costimulatory receptor OX40 (CD134), was an agonistic, fully human IgG2 monoclonal antibody. Intravenous ivuxolimab was administered to patients every 2 weeks at six dose levels: 0.01, 0.1, 0.3, 1.5, 3 and 10 mg/kg. Of the roughly 52 dose-escalation patients, hepatocellular carcinoma was present in about 20, melanoma in roughly 15, renal cell carcinoma in 9 and head and neck cancer in 9. A male proportion of about 79% and a mean age of approximately 62 years, ranging from 23 to 79, were recorded for the dose-escalation cohort. Prior anti-PD-1, anti-PD-L1 or anti-CTLA-4 therapy was permitted, and 30% to 45% of dose-escalation patients had received checkpoint inhibitors. Partial responses were achieved by three dose-escalation patients, of whom one had hepatocellular carcinoma and two had cutaneous melanoma. Peripheral TCRbeta sequencing aimed to test whether ivuxolimab altered TCR sequence diversity and caused clonal T-cell expansion. The paper reports the monotherapy dose-escalation portion (N = 52 patients) of the phase I ivuxolimab trial.

With respect to this clone: Which antigen it targets is not known. No much larger clonotype is one base removed from it; base qualities were not supplied.

The CDR3 numbers 13 residues from cysteine through phenylalanine. Only the CDR3 DNA stays, 39 bases, in frame from base 1. V ends up 7 bases short and J 5 bases short, with an unmatched junction base count of 3. The germline V gene gives CDR1 as SGHAT and CDR2 as FQNNGV. What the work shows at the level of the full study, not this receptor alone: In partial responders in the 0.1-3.0 mg/kg groups, normalized peripheral clonal expansion was found to be among the lowest, especially among CD8+ T cells. Low levels of normalized T-cell clonal expansion were also seen in some patients who did not respond. After ivuxolimab, more expanded clones were found on average in CD8+ T cells than in CD4+ T cells. At doses of 0.1 to 3.0 mg/kg, clonal expansion of both CD4+ and CD8+ T cells in blood was seen between baseline and week 6. The antigen specificity of the peripheral T cells that underwent clonal expansion was not determined.

For sequencing of the TCRbeta CDR3 region, genomic DNA was extracted from the sorted cells. The immunoSEQ Assay was used for sequencing of TCRbeta CDR3 regions. As stored in TCRdb, this immuneACCESS dataset retains in-frame rearrangements with V and J assigned. A fraction of the clones does not appear; measured against another copy, unresolved V genes explain less than half of the discrepancy, and the remainder lacks a known reason. This sample holds about 18,000 clones; around 70% were observed only once. Together, the top ten hold around 15% of the sample. Patients with autoimmune disease history or receiving systemic immunosuppression were excluded from the trial. Peripheral blood for TCR sequencing was collected from all dose cohorts at baseline, on cycle 4 day 1, and on cycle 7 day 1. Samples were obtained from an open-label, multicenter, first-in-human phase I dose-escalation trial of ivuxolimab. Adults with locally advanced or metastatic melanoma, renal cell carcinoma, hepatocellular carcinoma or head and neck squamous cell carcinoma were enrolled in the trial. CD4+ and CD8+ T cells were sorted separately from peripheral blood before TCR sequencing.

The sample consisted of CD4+ or CD8+ T cells sorted from blood, taken in a trial of the OX40 agonist ivuxolimab. This sequence originates from an adult with an advanced solid tumor such as melanoma, head and neck, liver or kidney cancer. The sequence is built from TRBV11-2 and TRBJ2-2, with TRBD1 identical over 8 junction bases. The CDR3 protein is CASTTGVTGELFF. DNA sequence: TGTGCCAGCACGACAGGGGTAACCGGGGAGCTGTTTTTT. Where the CDR3 stops, the reference TRBV11-2 and TRBJ2-2 genes take over; the full variable domain is EAGVAQSPRYKIIEKRQSVAFWCNPISGHATLYWYQQILGQGPKLLIQFQNNGVVDDSQLPKDRFSAERLKGVDSTLKIQPAKLEDSAVYLCASTTGVTGELFFGEGSRLTVL.